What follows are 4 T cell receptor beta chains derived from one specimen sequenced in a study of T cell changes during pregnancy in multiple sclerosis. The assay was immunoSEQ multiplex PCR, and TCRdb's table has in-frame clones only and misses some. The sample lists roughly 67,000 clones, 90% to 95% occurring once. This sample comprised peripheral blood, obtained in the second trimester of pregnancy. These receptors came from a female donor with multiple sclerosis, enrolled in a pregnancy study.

The CDR3 coding sequence is TGCGCCAGCAGCCCCGAGGCAGGGGGCTTGTTTAAAGTGAACACTGAAGCTTTCTTT. It encodes CASSPEAGGLFKVNTEAFF. The chain recombines TRBV4-1 with TRBJ1-1; TRBD1 aligns across 8 bases. This CDR3 contains 19 residues. V was clipped by 4 bases and J by 0 bases; unmatched bases: 16. Germline V gene lookup returns CDR1 MGHRA and CDR2 YSYEKL.

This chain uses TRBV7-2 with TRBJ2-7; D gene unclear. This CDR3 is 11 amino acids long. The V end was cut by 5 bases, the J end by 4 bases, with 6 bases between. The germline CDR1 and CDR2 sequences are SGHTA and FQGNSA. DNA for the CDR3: TGTGCCAGCAGCGGAGAGTACGAGCAGTACTTC. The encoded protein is CASSGEYEQYF.

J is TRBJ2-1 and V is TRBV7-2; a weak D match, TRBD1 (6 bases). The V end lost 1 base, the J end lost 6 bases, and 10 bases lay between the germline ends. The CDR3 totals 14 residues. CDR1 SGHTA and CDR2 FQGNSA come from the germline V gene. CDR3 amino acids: CASSLGGRGNEQFF. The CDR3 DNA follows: TGTGCCAGCAGCTTAGGGGGCAGGGGCAATGAGCAGTTCTTC. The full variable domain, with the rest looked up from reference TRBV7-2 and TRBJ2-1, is GAGVSQSPSNKVTEKGKDVELRCDPISGHTALYWYRQSLGQGLEFLIYFQGNSAPDKSGLPSDRFSAERTGGSVSTLTIQRTQQEDSAVYLCASSLGGRGNEQFFGPGTRLTVL.

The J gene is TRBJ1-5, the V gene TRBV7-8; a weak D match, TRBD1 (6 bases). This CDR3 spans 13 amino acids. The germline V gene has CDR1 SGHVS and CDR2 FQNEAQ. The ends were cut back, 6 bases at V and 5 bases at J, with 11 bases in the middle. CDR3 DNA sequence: TGTGCCAGCAGAGGGGCAGGGGATCAGCCCCAGCATTTT. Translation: CASRGAGDQPQHF.